The clone carrying this T cell receptor beta chain was observed a single time. The CDR3 consists of 16 residues. Germline CDR1 MDHEN, CDR2 SYDVKM. Trimming cost V 5 bases and J 4 bases, with 20 bases left between them. The source of the sample is a study of B cell selection in AIRE deficiency. Method: immunoSEQ multiplex PCR; TCRdb's copy keeps in-frame clones and lacks some. The data show 20,000 to 30,000 clones, with around 97% seen just once and 0.2% held by the top ten. Conventional CD4 T cells were sorted as CD4+CD127+ cells. The V call is TRBV28, the J call TRBJ2-5, with D unclear. Sequenced input: conventional CD4+ T cells sorted from PBMCs. The source is a human donor with AIRE deficiency. The CDR3 region is CASSLGQEVFLETQYF. The CDR3 DNA sequence: TGTGCCAGCAGTCTAGGCCAGGAAGTTTTCCTAGAGACCCAGTACTTC. The full variable domain, rest sourced from reference TRBV28 and TRBJ2-5, is DVKVTQSSRYLVKRTGEKVFLECVQDMDHENMFWYRQDPGLGLRLIYFSYDVKMKEKGDIPEGYSVSREKKERFSLILESASTNQTSMYLCASSLGQEVFLETQYFGPGTRLLVL.